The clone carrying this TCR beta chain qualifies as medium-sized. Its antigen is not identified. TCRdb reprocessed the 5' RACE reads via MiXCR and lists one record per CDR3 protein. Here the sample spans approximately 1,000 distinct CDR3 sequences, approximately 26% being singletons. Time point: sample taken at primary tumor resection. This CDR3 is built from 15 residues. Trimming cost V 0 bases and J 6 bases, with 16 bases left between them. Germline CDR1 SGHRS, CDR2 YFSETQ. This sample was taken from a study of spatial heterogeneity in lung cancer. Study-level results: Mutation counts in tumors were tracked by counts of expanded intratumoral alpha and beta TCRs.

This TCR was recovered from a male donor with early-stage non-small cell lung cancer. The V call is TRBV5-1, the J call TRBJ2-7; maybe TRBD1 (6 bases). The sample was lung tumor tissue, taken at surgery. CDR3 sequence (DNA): TGCGCCAGCAGCTTGGGGGGCCAGGGGATGGGCGAGCAGTACTTC. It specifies CASSLGGQGMGEQYF. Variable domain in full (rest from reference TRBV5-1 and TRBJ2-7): KAGVTQTPRYLIKTRGQQVTLSCSPISGHRSVSWYQQTPGQGLQFLFEYFSETQRNKGNFPGRFSGRQFSNSRSEMNVSTLELGDSALYLCASSLGGQGMGEQYFGPGTRLTVT.